This passage covers 10 T cell receptor beta chains from one sample sequenced in a study of T cells after yellow fever vaccination. One entry per CDR3 protein results from TCRdb running MiXCR on the 5' RACE reads. The table records a few hundred thousand distinct CDR3 sequences, approximately 4% of them present only once. The sample was PBMCs, taken 5 days after the yellow fever booster vaccination. These receptors were taken from a man aged 18 to 29 who received the YFV17D yellow fever vaccine.

This clonotype occurred a few times. The chain joins TRBV5-1 to TRBJ2-1, with D tentatively TRBD1 or TRBD2 (5 bases each). The CDR3 extends over 17 amino acids. V was clipped by 0 bases and J by 3 bases, with 16 bases between them. CDR1 and CDR2 from the germline V gene are SGHRS and YFSETQ. This CDR3 reads CASSLGRWRTLYNEQFF. The CDR3 nucleotides read TGCGCCAGCAGCTTGGGGAGGTGGAGGACACTCTACAATGAGCAGTTCTTC. Full variable domain (rest looked up from reference TRBV5-1 and TRBJ2-1): KAGVTQTPRYLIKTRGQQVTLSCSPISGHRSVSWYQQTPGQGLQFLFEYFSETQRNKGNFPGRFSGRQFSNSRSEMNVSTLELGDSALYLCASSLGRWRTLYNEQFFGPGTRLTVL.

This clonotype has a handful of counts. The chain couples TRBV6-5 to TRBJ1-1; D is unresolved. Germline loops: CDR1 MNHEY, CDR2 SVGAGI. Trimming removed 6 bases from V and 2 bases from J, with 10 bases in between. The CDR3 runs to 13 residues. This CDR3 is CASSGEPNTEAFF. In DNA form, the CDR3 reads TGTGCCAGCAGCGGGGAACCAAACACTGAAGCTTTCTTT.

This chain links TRBV10-3 with TRBJ2-2; D uncertain. Per germline, CDR1 ENHRY and CDR2 SYGVKD. The V end was cut by 11 bases, the J end by 2 bases, with 15 bases between. The CDR3 is 14 residues long. CDR3 nucleotide sequence: TGTGCCGCCCAACGAGAGACAAACACCGGGGAGCTGTTTTTT. Translated: CAAQRETNTGELFF.

V usage is TRBV4-3 and J usage is TRBJ1-3; D perhaps matches TRBD1 (6 bases). V dropped 5 bases and J dropped 7 bases, with 15 bases sitting between them. The V gene's germline CDR1 is LGHNA and CDR2 YSLEER. The CDR3 sequence is 14 residues long. CDR3 DNA: TGCGCCAGCAGCGCGGCAGGGGCGGCGAACACCATATATTTT. Encoded protein: CASSAAGAANTIYF.

About this clonotype itself: The junction departs from germline at one end; a sequencing error may be responsible. The chain couples TRBV5-6 to TRBJ1-6, with D perhaps matching TRBD1 (6 bases). Germline assignment: CDR1 SGHDT and CDR2 YYEEEE. The CDR3 totals 14 residues. The CDR3 region has the DNA TGTGCCAGCAGCTTGATTGACAGGCCTCAACCCAAAATGTTT. This codes for CASSLIDRPQPKMF.

This clonotype was detected ten times or more. J is TRBJ2-3 and V is TRBV7-9, with 8 bases aligning to TRBD2. CDR3 length equals 18 residues. Germline-derived CDR1 and CDR2 are SEHNR and FQNEAQ (reference sequence). The V segment lost 5 bases and the J segment 1 base; nucleotides outside the gene matches: 14. The CDR3 bases are TGTGCCAGCAGCGGCTCTCGCGGGGGGATTTTTGGCACAGATACGCAGTATTTT. Translated: CASSGSRGGIFGTDTQYF.

There are many counts of this clonotype. The chain links TRBV18 to TRBJ2-3, with TRBD1 matching over 8 bases. The CDR3 runs to 14 residues. Germline V lookup: CDR1 KGHSH, CDR2 LQKENI. V gave up 6 bases and J gave up 4 bases; unmatched junction bases: 6. The chain's CDR3 is CASSSDRGPDTQYF. The CDR3 nucleotides read TGTGCCAGCTCGTCCGACAGGGGCCCAGATACGCAGTATTTT.

This clonotype has ten or more counts. Here the CDR3 DNA reads TGTGCCAGCAGCTTTACCACCGGGGAGCTGTTTTTT. Amino acids: CASSFTTGELFF. V and J are TRBV7-8 and TRBJ2-2; D unclear. Trimming pared 3 bases from V and 4 bases from J, leaving 3 bases between. From germline, CDR1 is SGHVS and CDR2 FQNEAQ. This CDR3 has 12 amino acids. Full variable domain (rest looked up from reference TRBV7-8 and TRBJ2-2): GAGVSQSPRYKVAKRGQDVALRCDPISGHVSLFWYQQALGQGPEFLTYFQNEAQLDKSGLPSDRFFAERPEGSVSTLKIQRTQQEDSAVYLCASSFTTGELFFGEGSRLTVL.

The rearrangement joins TRBV3-1 to TRBJ2-3; D unclear. V lost 0 bases, J lost 4 bases, and 11 bases lay in between. The CDR3 has 15 amino acids. Germline loops: CDR1 LGHDT, CDR2 YNNKEL (reference sequence). The CDR3 loop is CASSQDLVASDTQYF. Written as DNA, the CDR3 is TGTGCCAGCAGCCAAGATCTGGTCGCGTCAGATACGCAGTATTTT.

This clonotype was observed at least ten times. The V call is TRBV9, the J call TRBJ2-7, with D hard to call. Trimming removed 0 bases at V and 4 bases at J, with 11 bases between. This CDR3 is built from 14 residues. Germline V gene sequence: CDR1 SGDLS, CDR2 YYNGEE. CDR3 sequence reads: CASSVDDEGYEQYV. Written as DNA, the CDR3 is TGTGCCAGCAGCGTAGACGACGAAGGATACGAGCAGTACGTC.